Below, 12 T cell receptor beta chains from the same sample are listed, as sequenced in a study of blood T cell repertoires in COVID-19. Profiling relied on immunoSEQ multiplex PCR, and the TCRdb table lists in-frame clones only, not all of them. The sample has under 95,000 clones; around 88% are singletons. The sample comprised peripheral blood. These receptors all come from a woman of 80 years or more with acute or convalescent COVID-19.

The rearrangement joins TRBV5-1 to TRBJ2-5; 14 positions match TRBD2. The germline V gene encodes CDR1 SGHRS and CDR2 YFSETQ. The J segment lost 3 bases and the V segment lost 4 bases, leaving 5 bases of the junction unmatched. This CDR3 region has 16 residues. DNA of the CDR3: TGCGCCAGCAGCGGGACTAGCGGGGGCGGGAAAGAGACCCAGTACTTC. Its protein product is CASSGTSGGGKETQYF.

The V gene is TRBV6-4, the J gene TRBJ2-1; 9 bases are a match to TRBD1. This CDR3 has 15 amino acids. V shed 1 base and J 7 bases; nucleotides not matched to a gene: 5. Germline V gene data show CDR1 as MRHNA and CDR2 as SNTAGT. CDR3 protein: CASSDLGQGSNEQFF. CDR3 DNA: TGTGCCAGCAGTGACTTGGGACAGGGTTCTAATGAGCAGTTCTTC.

The rearrangement links TRBV24-1 to TRBJ2-1, with TRBD2 matching over 10 bases. With V trimmed by 3 bases and J by 8 bases, 12 bases remained unmatched. Germline V lookup: CDR1 KGHDR, CDR2 SFDVKD. The CDR3 has 17 residues. This CDR3 is CATSDVTSGFFGDEQFF. The CDR3 DNA follows: TGTGCCACCAGTGATGTGACTAGCGGGTTTTTTGGGGATGAGCAGTTCTTC.

This clone was picked up a small number of times. The rearrangement joins TRBV12-3 or TRBV12-4 to TRBJ2-7; D remains ambiguous. V lost 3 bases, J lost 6 bases, and 12 bases lay in between. The CDR3 loop spans 13 amino acids. For the CDR3, the DNA is TGTGCCAGCAGTTTCAGCCCCTCGGGCGAGCAGTACTTC. It codes for CASSFSPSGEQYF.

This chain links TRBV12-1 with TRBJ2-1; the table's D gene call, TRBD2, was not cross checked with the DNA. TRBV12-1 is designated a pseudogene. The CDR3 extends over 18 amino acids. The CDR3 DNA reads as TGTGCCAGCAGCGTGTGGGTAGCGGGGGGGCATGGGAACAATGAGCAGTTCTTC. This sequence encodes CASSVWVAGGHGNNEQFF.

V and J are TRBV24-1 and TRBJ1-6, with a tentative D call TRBD1 (5 bases). This CDR3 region has 19 residues. CDR1 KGHDR and CDR2 SFDVKD come from the germline V gene. V was shortened by 0 bases and J by 4 bases, with 18 bases between the two germline ends. CDR3 residues: CATSDLSGDGRPYNSPLHF. The CDR3 DNA follows: TGTGCCACCAGTGATTTGTCGGGGGATGGCCGACCGTATAATTCACCCCTCCACTTT.

The genes are TRBV10-2 and TRBJ2-7; 11 bases match TRBD2. The CDR3 loop spans 15 amino acids. Germline CDR1 WSHSY, CDR2 SAAADI. J was trimmed by 2 bases and V by 4 bases; bases with no gene match: 4. CDR3: CASSGLAGGPYEQYF. CDR3 DNA: TGCGCCAGCAGTGGGCTAGCGGGGGGCCCCTACGAGCAGTACTTC.

The chain employs TRBV9 and TRBJ2-1; no definite D call. V lost 0 bases, J lost 0 bases, and 7 bases lay in between. This CDR3 is 15 amino acids long. CDR1 SGDLS and CDR2 YYNGEE come from the germline V gene. This CDR3 reads CASSVEVSSYNEQFF. The CDR3 DNA reads TGTGCCAGCAGCGTAGAAGTGAGCTCCTACAATGAGCAGTTCTTC.

The V and J genes are TRBV5-1 and TRBJ2-2, with a weak D call TRBD2 (7 bases). There are 14 residues in the CDR3. V was cut by 1 base and J by 6 bases, with 10 bases left in between. The germline V gene encodes CDR1 SGHRS and CDR2 YFSETQ. In nucleotides, the CDR3 is TGCGCCAGCAGCTTGAGGGGGGGCGCCGGGGAGCTGTTTTTT. It yields the protein CASSLRGGAGELFF.

The gene calls are TRBV7-9 and TRBJ1-2, with 10 bases fitting TRBD1. The germline V gene has CDR1 SEHNR and CDR2 FQNEAQ (reference sequence). The J segment lost 8 bases and the V segment lost 4 bases, leaving 10 bases of the junction unmatched. CDR3 length: 15 residues. The CDR3 region is CASSSPGQGFNGYTF. As DNA, the CDR3 is TGTGCCAGCAGCTCCCCGGGACAGGGGTTCAACGGCTACACCTTC.

This clone was counted a single time. This chain joins TRBV2 and TRBJ1-1; TRBD1 aligns across 9 bases. Trimming at V came to 6 bases and at J to 4 bases, leaving 9 bases not matched to a gene. The CDR3 contains 15 residues. From germline, CDR1 is SNHLY and CDR2 FYNNEI. DNA of the CDR3: TGTGCCAGCAGGGATCGGGACAGGGTTAGCACTGAAGCTTTCTTT. It specifies CASRDRDRVSTEAFF.

This chain uses TRBV7-2 with TRBJ2-2; 11 nucleotides line up with TRBD2. In germline, CDR1 is SGHTA, CDR2 FQGNSA. The CDR3 length is 18 residues. The trim removed 5 bases at V and 2 bases at J, leaving 10 bases unmatched. CDR3 nucleotides: TGTGCCAGCAGCCGGGGGCTAGCGGGGGGTCCTAACACCGGGGAGCTGTTTTTT. The encoded protein is CASSRGLAGGPNTGELFF.